Presented here are 3 T cell receptor beta chains from one specimen sequenced in a study of cytomegalovirus exposure and HLA in healthy donors. PCR used 60 Vbeta primers and 13 Jbeta primers. Sequenced by immunoSEQ multiplex PCR; TCRdb stores in-frame clones only, minus some. The sample holds 75,000 to 80,000 clones. Sample: PBMCs. These receptor sequences come from a man in his late teens or twenties in good health and CMV-seropositive.

The chain joins TRBV5-1 to TRBJ2-5; the D is unclear. This CDR3 has 15 residues. CDR1 and CDR2 from the germline V gene are SGHRS and YFSETQ. Between the trimmed V and J ends, which lost 1 base and 0 bases, there was a span of 10 bases. The DNA of the CDR3 is TGCGCCAGCAGCTTGCTCCCCGACAACCAAGAGACCCAGTACTTC. Translation: CASSLLPDNQETQYF.

The chain joins TRBV29-1 to TRBJ2-1; D gene uncertain. This CDR3 contains 13 residues. In germline, CDR1 is SQVTM, CDR2 ANQGSEA. Trimming cost V 0 bases and J 8 bases, with 11 bases left between them. The CDR3 DNA reads as TGCAGCGTTGAAGAACCCCAGGTGGATGAGCAGTTCTTC. Translated, it gives CSVEEPQVDEQFF.

The rearrangement links TRBV6-1 to TRBJ2-7; 8 positions agree with TRBD1. The V segment lost 6 bases and the J segment 2 bases; nucleotides outside the gene matches: 3. The germline CDR1 and CDR2 sequences are MNHNS and SASEGT. CDR3 length equals 13 residues. The CDR3 sequence is CASRDRETYEQYF. CDR3 nucleotide sequence: TGTGCCAGCAGGGACAGGGAAACCTACGAGCAGTACTTC.